The TCR beta chain described here comes from a study of CD8+ T cells in alopecia areata listed by TCRdb under 2018. Background on the whole study: The treated patients, all with moderate-to-severe alopecia areata, were enrolled in an open-label pilot trial of oral tofacitinib given at 5 to 10 mg twice daily. Scalp clonality was compared across normal scalp (n=4), patchy alopecia areata scalp (n=8), and alopecia totalis/universalis scalp (n=8). RNA came from the PAXgene miRNA kit for fixed scalp, the miRNeasy kit for PBMCs, and the RNeasy kit for mouse skin. Amplification of TCRbeta CDR3 regions was done by immunoSEQ multiplex PCR using 35 Vbeta forward primers and 13 Jbeta reverse primers. Tofacitinib was given for 6 to 18 months, followed by 6 months of follow-up off drug to assess delayed response and recurrence. On the human side, TCRbeta sequencing was run on scalp tissue and on sorted CD4+ and CD8+ peripheral blood T cells from healthy controls and from alopecia areata patients with either patchy or totalis/universalis disease. Biopsies were taken from tofacitinib-treated patients at baseline and again at 4 and 24 weeks into treatment, and several of those patients also had a later scalp biopsy. In both human patients and the C3H/HeJ mouse model, the study applied high-throughput TCRbeta sequencing to look at T cell clonal expansion in alopecia areata. The investigation overall reported the following: Resident alphabeta T cells in normal human skin are also sequenced, complicating scalp TCR repertoire analysis, unlike mouse skin dominated by gammadelta T cells. Higher clonality and more expanded CD8+ clones were observed in lesional scalp than in normal scalp, particularly in alopecia totalis/universalis, a finding suggestive of antigenic drive. Shared TCR sequences between patients were less evident than in mice, which may be partly attributable to HLA diversity in the patient population.

The CDR3 contains 13 residues, cysteine and phenylalanine counted. CDR3 DNA is the only sequence kept; it has 39 bases, read in frame from the first base. V is cut by 6 bases and J by 0 bases, and the space between the germline ends is 9 bases. For CDR1 and CDR2, the germline V gene lists SQVTM and ANQGSEA. The library was built by means of the immunoSEQ multiplex PCR assay. RNA was extracted from all samples and reverse transcribed into cDNA, which served as template for TCR sequencing. First-strand cDNA was synthesized with SuperScript III using a 2:1 mix of oligo-dT and random hexamers. A synthetic immune receptor repertoire was used to gauge amplification bias, and whatever bias remained was removed computationally. Regarding the original processing steps: After raw reads were preprocessed to remove errors, the CDR3 was defined following IMGT conventions as running from the conserved cysteine to phenylalanine. Clonality was computed by normalizing Shannon entropy by log2 of the number of productive unique TCRs and subtracting the result from 1. Whether each scalp clone was CD4 or CD8 was inferred by checking scalp TCRbeta sequences against the CD4 and CD8 repertoires from sorted blood. Entries here come from immuneACCESS through TCRdb and include only in-frame sequences with V and J called. Some clones fail to appear in such tables; in the studies checked, an unresolved V gene covers under half of the shortfall, and the cause of the remainder is unknown. The DNA was the basis for D and trimming; V, J and clone size are from that table. Here the sample has under 300,000 clones; roughly two thirds occur a single time. Approximately 1.2% of the sample is in the top ten clones.

In the paper's terms, the time point label means: baseline before oral tofacitinib. Lesional scalp punch biopsies and peripheral blood were obtained from alopecia areata patients. After PBMCs were isolated by density centrifugation and stained for CD3, CD4 and CD8, a FACSAria was used to sort CD4+ and CD8+ T cells. A note on this clone: Its antigen specificity is not known. No base quality information exists; no much larger clone differs at one position.

This TCR was recovered from a human donor with alopecia areata. The specimen was CD4+ T cells sorted from blood, collected at week 0. The rearrangement joined TRBV29-1 to TRBJ2-1, with TRBD2 as a weak D call on 6 bases. The CDR3 region reads CSVVGSSYNEQFF. The DNA is TGCAGCGTCGTCGGGAGCTCCTACAATGAGCAGTTCTTC.